Following are 12 T cell receptor beta chains from one sample sequenced in a study of early T cells in non-severe SARS-CoV-2 infection. TCRdb passed the 5' RACE reads through MiXCR, listing each CDR3 protein once. The table lists 70,000 to 90,000 distinct CDR3 sequences, more than 13% of them singletons, with 5.5% in the top ten. The sequenced sample was whole blood. All receptors derive from an adult who was a healthcare worker with PCR-confirmed SARS-CoV-2 infection or an uninfected control (not recorded which).

There are a few counts of this clonotype. The gene calls are TRBV21-1 and TRBJ2-1; TRBD2, as called in the table, went unchecked against the DNA. TRBV21-1 is an annotated pseudogene. This CDR3 contains 19 residues. CDR3 sequence: CASSKRYPLAGGSKGEQFF. CDR3 DNA: TGTGCCAGCAGCAAAAGATATCCCCTAGCGGGAGGATCAAAGGGTGAGCAGTTCTTC.

CDR3 nucleotides: TGCAGCGTTGAAGCCTGGGAAGAATATGGCTACACCTTC. Its protein product is CSVEAWEEYGYTF. V gene TRBV29-1 combines with J gene TRBJ1-2; the D is unclear. The CDR3 totals 13 residues. From germline, CDR1 is SQVTM and CDR2 ANQGSEA. V was trimmed by 1 base and J by 5 bases, leaving 11 bases between them.

This clonotype was recorded at least ten times. The chain is built from TRBV4-3 and TRBJ2-2; D may be TRBD2 (5 bases). The CDR3 consists of 15 residues. Trimming left V 0 bases short and J 5 bases short, with 10 bases between. Germline V gene lookup returns CDR1 LGHNA and CDR2 YSLEER. In DNA form, the CDR3 reads TGCGCCAGCAGCCAAGAATTAGGGAGTACCGGGGAGCTGTTTTTT. It encodes CASSQELGSTGELFF.

This clonotype has more than one count but fewer than ten. J is TRBJ2-3 and V is TRBV14; TRBD2 matches at 10 bases. The CDR3 has 16 residues. Trimming at V came to 4 bases and at J to 0 bases, leaving 4 bases not matched to a gene. CDR1 is SGHDN and CDR2 is FVKESK in the germline V gene. The CDR3 coding sequence is TGTGCCAGCAGCCGTTCACTAGCGGGAAGCACAGATACGCAGTATTTT. Residues: CASSRSLAGSTDTQYF.

This clonotype was detected ten times or more. The V call is TRBV28, the J call TRBJ2-7; D unresolved. The CDR3 contains 12 residues. CDR1 MDHEN and CDR2 SYDVKM come from the germline V gene. Deletions cut 0 bases from V and 4 bases from J, with 4 bases between. CDR3 coding DNA: TGTGCCAGCAGTTTATGGCAGTACGAGCAGTACTTC. Protein product: CASSLWQYEQYF.

In this sample, this clonotype turned up a few times. The J gene is TRBJ2-1, the V gene TRBV9; D call uncertain. The CDR3 contains 10 residues. The germline V gene encodes CDR1 SGDLS and CDR2 YYNGEE. Trimming stripped 10 bases from V and 4 bases from J, with 6 bases between. The CDR3 sequence is CAGFYNEQFF. CDR3 nucleotide sequence: TGTGCCGGATTTTACAATGAGCAGTTCTTC.

V is TRBV7-2 and J is TRBJ2-7, with D perhaps matching TRBD2 (6 bases). Per germline, CDR1 SGHTA and CDR2 FQGNSA. Deletions cut 5 bases from V and 9 bases from J, with 20 bases between. CDR3 length: 14 amino acids. The CDR3, as DNA: TGTGCCAGCAGCCAGGGACTTACCGAAGGTCGGCAGTACTTC. This translates into CASSQGLTEGRQYF.

The chain uses TRBV29-1 and TRBJ1-1, with D tentatively TRBD1 (5 bases). V was cut by 1 base and J by 0 bases, with 12 bases left in between. The germline V gene encodes CDR1 SQVTM and CDR2 ANQGSEA. The CDR3 spans 15 residues. CDR3 protein: CSVEGLGEVNTEAFF. The CDR3 nucleotides are TGCAGCGTTGAAGGACTAGGGGAGGTGAACACTGAAGCTTTCTTT. The entire variable domain, with the rest obtained from reference TRBV29-1 and TRBJ1-1, is as follows: SAVISQKPSRDICQRGTSLTIQCQVDSQVTMMFWYRQQPGQSLTLIATANQGSEATYESGFVIDKFPISRPNLTFSTLTVSNMSPEDSSIYLCSVEGLGEVNTEAFFGQGTRLTVV.

This clonotype has just one count. This rearrangement joins TRBV20-1 to TRBJ2-7, with D unclear. V lost 5 bases and J 4 bases, leaving 9 bases between the germline ends. Germline V gives CDR1 DFQATT, CDR2 SNEGSKA (reference sequence). CDR3 size: 11 residues. CDR3 residues: CSAADRYEQYF. The CDR3 DNA reads TGCAGTGCTGCGGACCGTTACGAGCAGTACTTC.

This clonotype was observed a few times. The chain employs TRBV9 and TRBJ2-3; TRBD2 aligns across 9 bases. V gave up 0 bases and J gave up 2 bases; unmatched junction bases: 4. This CDR3 contains 16 residues. Germline V gives CDR1 SGDLS, CDR2 YYNGEE. CDR3 DNA: TGTGCCAGCAGCGTAGGGGGCGGGAGGGCCACAGATACGCAGTATTTT. This translates into CASSVGGGRATDTQYF.

The table lists this clonotype with a few counts. The chain is built from TRBV5-5 and TRBJ1-5; D is unclear. The CDR3 length is 14 residues. Looked up from germline, CDR1 is SGHKS and CDR2 is YYEKEE (reference sequence). The ends were cut back, 1 base at V and 2 bases at J, with 7 bases in the middle. The CDR3 reads CASSLWGGNQPQHF. The DNA of the CDR3 is TGTGCCAGCAGCTTGTGGGGAGGCAATCAGCCCCAGCATTTT. Variable domain in full (rest from reference TRBV5-5 and TRBJ1-5): DAGVTQSPTHLIKTRGQQVTLRCSPISGHKSVSWYQQVLGQGPQFIFQYYEKEERGRGNFPDRFSARQFPNYSSELNVNALLLGDSALYLCASSLWGGNQPQHFGDGTRLSIL.

This clonotype turned up a few times. The chain has TRBV2 and TRBJ2-1; D is ambiguous. CDR3 length: 12 residues. V shed 8 bases and J shed 8 bases, with 13 bases lying between them. From germline, CDR1 is SNHLY and CDR2 FYNNEI. The CDR3 is CASAFRVDEQFF. The CDR3 DNA follows: TGTGCCAGCGCGTTTAGGGTGGATGAGCAGTTCTTC.